This T cell receptor beta chain was retrieved from a study of control samples from healthy donors and cancer patients (TCRdb year 2020). Library construction relied on the immunoSEQ multiplex PCR assay. TCRdb stores this immuneACCESS table with in-frame sequences only. Part of the clones is absent; in the studies checked, under half of the shortfall reflects unresolved V genes, and no reason is known for the rest. The sample contains approximately 100,000 clones, about nine tenths of them found a single time. The biggest ten clones account for roughly 4% of the sample. The CDR3 runs 15 amino acids, cysteine and phenylalanine included. The DNA shown is the 45-base CDR3, in frame from base 1. The V end gives up 6 bases and the J end 2 bases, leaving 7 bases in the junction not matched to a gene. In the germline V gene, CDR1 corresponds to MDHEN and CDR2 to SYDVKM. This clone has at least ten counts. The specificity of this receptor is unknown. Within one base of it there is no much larger clone, and no base qualities were kept. This CDR3 is also generated by other DNA sequences in the sample.

Sequences were obtained from blood. This TCR derives from a human donor in good health. The donor label of this sample is uncertain. The rearrangement joined TRBV28 to TRBJ1-3; 7 middle bases align to TRBD1. At the DNA level, the sequence is TGTGCCAGCAGGTCAGACAGGGTACCTGGAAACACCATATATTTT. This translates into CASRSDRVPGNTIYF.